This entry is about one T cell receptor (beta chain). Its specificity is not known. The table came from immunoSEQ multiplex PCR; TCRdb's copy has only in-frame clones and leaves some out. In the table there are some 450,000 clones, roughly 87% of which are singletons. As to treatment: some 19 received Ad26.COV2.S at low or high dose, single or two shots; roughly five received placebo; per-sample allocation not given. Samples analyzed were those drawn on day 63 after the first vaccine or placebo injection. Vaccination employed an Ad26 vector expressing the Wuhan-strain SARS-CoV-2 spike. This CDR3 is 15 amino acids long. V gave up 0 bases and J gave up 5 bases, with 10 bases separating them. Germline CDR1 SEHNR, CDR2 FQNEAQ (reference sequence). The data derive from a study of Ad26.COV2.S vaccination and SARS-CoV-2 variants. Study-wide results and caveats: Substantial breadth in spike-specific CD8+ and CD4+ T cell responses was reportedly seen after vaccination. People given the vaccine had a wider spike-specific TCR breadth than placebo recipients did.

Source: peripheral blood, taken in a trial of Ad26.COV2.S vaccine versus placebo. This clonotype was obtained from a person aged 18 to 65 who received the Ad26.COV2.S COVID-19 vaccine or a placebo. This chain connects TRBV7-9 to TRBJ1-4; maybe TRBD1 (6 bases). CDR3 DNA sequence: TGTGCCAGCAGCTTAGCACAGGGAAGGAATGAAAAACTGTTTTTT. This translates into CASSLAQGRNEKLFF.